Described below is a single TCR beta chain sequence and its context. Its target is unknown. From germline, CDR1 is SGHRS and CDR2 YFSETQ. The CDR3 runs to 15 residues. V dropped 7 bases and J dropped 0 bases, with 14 bases sitting between them. The PCR ran on 60 Vbeta and 13 Jbeta primers. Produced via immunoSEQ multiplex PCR; TCRdb's table is partial and in-frame only. Here the sample spans some 98,000 clones, roughly two thirds being singletons. The donors were healthy bone marrow donors. This sample was included in a study of cytomegalovirus exposure and HLA in healthy donors. Broader study findings: Researchers catalogued 164 TCR beta chains as cytomegalovirus-associated.

The source of this sequence is a man aged 45-65 years in good health and CMV-seronegative. This chain links TRBV5-1 with TRBJ1-3, with a weak D call TRBD1 (6 bases). The sample taken for sequencing was PBMCs. Here the CDR3 DNA reads TGCGCCAGCGCTCCTGTGGGGGCCTCTGGAAACACCATATATTTT. Translated: CASAPVGASGNTIYF.